This T cell receptor beta chain comes out of a study of cytomegalovirus exposure and HLA in healthy donors. Study results and caveats: Among TCR sequences, most were rare, though some public TCRs appeared in many donors.

V lost 7 bases and J lost 7; bases outside the gene matches: 11. Per germline, CDR1 WSHSY and CDR2 SAAADI. This CDR3 has 14 residues. Primers for the PCR totalled 60 Vbeta and 13 Jbeta. The data were produced by immunoSEQ multiplex PCR, yet TCRdb's version contains in-frame clones alone and is incomplete. The sample has 150,000 or so clones; about 70% are singletons. For this clone: Its antigen remains unidentified.

The chain has TRBV10-2 and TRBJ1-1; 8 nucleotides align to TRBD1. Sequenced input: PBMCs. The sequence came from a young man in good health and CMV-seronegative. The CDR3 is CASNTQGVIIEAFF. The CDR3 nucleotides are TGCGCCAGCAACACACAGGGGGTGATTATTGAAGCTTTCTTT.